Shown below are 11 T cell receptor beta chains from a single sample sequenced in a study of T cell responses to AZD1222 COVID-19 vaccine. Profiling relied on immunoSEQ multiplex PCR, and the TCRdb table lists in-frame clones only, not all of them. The table shows about 110,000 clones, with over 85% occurring only once. The source material was peripheral blood, sampled on day 0 of MenACWY control vaccination. The receptor set was obtained from an adult in good health.

J is TRBJ2-1 and V is TRBV9; 8 bases fit TRBD2. Germline trimming cut 0 bases from V and 4 bases from J; bases unmatched to any gene: 3. Per germline, CDR1 SGDLS and CDR2 YYNGEE. This CDR3 spans 15 amino acids. The CDR3 region is CASSVAGGRYNEQFF. The DNA of the CDR3 is TGTGCCAGCAGCGTAGCGGGGGGGAGGTACAATGAGCAGTTCTTC.

The V gene is TRBV10-1, the J gene TRBJ2-2, with a weak D call TRBD2 (6 bases). V dropped 6 bases and J dropped 6 bases, with 11 bases sitting between them. From germline, CDR1 is WNHNN and CDR2 SYGVQD (reference sequence). This CDR3 is built from 13 residues. CDR3 protein: CASSALASGELFF. For the CDR3, the DNA is TGCGCCAGCAGCGCACTAGCATCCGGGGAGCTGTTTTTT.

This clone occurred a few times. The chain recombines TRBV6-5 with TRBJ1-2, with D perhaps TRBD1 (5 bases). Germline values: CDR1 MNHEY, CDR2 SVGAGI. The CDR3 contains 13 residues. Trimming stripped 7 bases from V and 2 bases from J, with 11 bases between. Here the CDR3 reads CASTVTVNYGYTF. Here the CDR3 DNA reads TGTGCCAGCACCGTGACAGTAAACTATGGCTACACCTTC.

The chain couples TRBV6-2 or TRBV6-3 to TRBJ1-2; D not resolved. Trimming removed 5 bases at V and 4 bases at J, with 11 bases between. Germline V gives CDR1 MNHEY, CDR2 SVGEGT. This CDR3 has 13 residues. The CDR3 loop reads CASSDPVTYGYTF. CDR3 nucleotide sequence: TGTGCCAGCAGTGACCCAGTGACCTATGGCTACACCTTC.

This rearrangement joins TRBV5-1 to TRBJ2-2; D is ambiguous. The CDR3 contains 16 residues. CDR1 is SGHRS and CDR2 is YFSETQ in the germline V gene. Trimming took 6 bases from V and 2 from J, leaving 17 bases between them. In DNA, the CDR3 is TGCGCCAGCAAAAAGGAATCGGCTGCCAACACCGGGGAGCTGTTTTTT. Translating it yields CASKKESAANTGELFF. Based on the CDR3 plus reference TRBV5-1 and TRBJ2-2, the full variable domain is KAGVTQTPRYLIKTRGQQVTLSCSPISGHRSVSWYQQTPGQGLQFLFEYFSETQRNKGNFPGRFSGRQFSNSRSEMNVSTLELGDSALYLCASKKESAANTGELFFGEGSRLTVL.

The chain combines TRBV5-1 with TRBJ1-4; TRBD1 aligns across 9 bases. Germline V gene sequence: CDR1 SGHRS, CDR2 YFSETQ. Unmatched junction bases numbered 10, after V lost 4 bases and J lost 3 bases. This CDR3 is built from 17 residues. The CDR3 protein is CASSGGTGRGSNEKLFF. The DNA for the CDR3 is TGCGCCAGCAGCGGCGGGACAGGGCGAGGGTCTAATGAAAAACTGTTTTTT.

The V gene is TRBV28, the J gene TRBJ2-5, with a weak D call TRBD1 (7 bases). The CDR3 extends over 13 amino acids. V was cut by 5 bases and J by 4 bases, with 11 bases left in between. The germline V gene encodes CDR1 MDHEN and CDR2 SYDVKM. The CDR3 region is CASSGRGVETQYF. The CDR3 DNA follows: TGTGCCAGCAGTGGCAGGGGGGTAGAGACCCAGTACTTC. The entire variable domain, with the rest obtained from reference TRBV28 and TRBJ2-5, is as follows: DVKVTQSSRYLVKRTGEKVFLECVQDMDHENMFWYRQDPGLGLRLIYFSYDVKMKEKGDIPEGYSVSREKKERFSLILESASTNQTSMYLCASSGRGVETQYFGPGTRLLVL.

The CDR3 nucleotides read TGTGCCAGCAGCGGCGACACTACGGGCGGGGAGCTGTTTTTT. Translating it yields CASSGDTTGGELFF. The rearrangement links TRBV9 to TRBJ2-2; the D is unclear. Germline CDR1 reads SGDLS; CDR2 reads YYNGEE. V lost 3 bases and J lost 7, with 13 bases in between. CDR3 length equals 14 residues.

CDR3 nucleotide sequence: TGTGCCAGTAGTATACTCCCGAGGACTGAAGCTTTCTTT. Residues: CASSILPRTEAFF. This sequence joins TRBV19 and TRBJ1-1; D is unresolved. Between the trimmed V and J ends, which lost 2 bases and 5 bases, there was a span of 9 bases. Per germline, CDR1 LNHDA and CDR2 SQIVND (reference sequence). This CDR3 has 13 residues.

This clone was detected once. This chain connects TRBV5-6 to TRBJ2-3; no firm D call. This CDR3 region has 13 residues. The V gene lost 2 bases and the J gene lost 2 bases, with 6 bases spanning the gap. Per the germline V gene, CDR1 is SGHDT and CDR2 is YYEEEE. The DNA for the CDR3 is TGTGCCAGCAGCTTTTGGGACACAGATACGCAGTATTTT. This codes for CASSFWDTDTQYF.

This clone was counted only a few times. The chain has TRBV6-5 and TRBJ2-5; the match to TRBD2 covers 9 bases. The V gene end was trimmed by 7 bases and the J gene end by 2 bases; junction bases not matched to a gene: 8. The CDR3 extends over 15 amino acids. Germline CDR1 MNHEY, CDR2 SVGAGI. This chain's CDR3 is CASNGQRGVQETQYF. In nucleotides, the CDR3 is TGTGCCAGCAACGGGCAGCGGGGGGTTCAAGAGACCCAGTACTTC.